This TCR beta chain was retrieved from a study of prognosis after radiotherapy for stage I lung cancer. Overall study: 13 men and 6 women, aged about 50 to 85 and with a median age of around 68 years, made up the patients. Squamous cell carcinoma tumors occurred in about 7 patients, adenocarcinoma in around 12. Concurrent therapy with stereotactic body radiotherapy was given to no patient.

Germline CDR1 is DFQATT and CDR2 is SNEGSKA (reference sequence). The CDR3 is made up of 18 amino acids. The J segment lost 4 bases and the V segment lost 0 bases, leaving 14 bases of the junction unmatched. This clonotype occurred many times. Using two-round multiplex PCR, the authors amplified TCR beta CDR3 from genomic DNA. For every TRBV and TRBJ gene, a specific primer was used in first-round PCR. Each CDR3 protein gets one entry after TCRdb re-called the multiplex PCR reads with MiXCR. Of some 8,900 distinct CDR3 sequences listed, roughly two thirds were seen once; the top ten hold 20%. The authors drew 4.5 to 7 milliliters of peripheral blood at each of two time points.

Sequencing was performed on PBMCs, taken before or after stereotactic body radiation therapy (not recorded which). The clonotype comes from a donor over 45 with non-small cell lung cancer. This chain uses TRBV20-1 with TRBJ2-1; 8 nucleotides line up with TRBD2. The CDR3, as DNA: TGCAGTGCTAGAGAGTGGGGGGCGGCCGGGGGGGGGTACAATGAGCAGTTCTTC. Translated, it gives CSAREWGAAGGGYNEQFF.